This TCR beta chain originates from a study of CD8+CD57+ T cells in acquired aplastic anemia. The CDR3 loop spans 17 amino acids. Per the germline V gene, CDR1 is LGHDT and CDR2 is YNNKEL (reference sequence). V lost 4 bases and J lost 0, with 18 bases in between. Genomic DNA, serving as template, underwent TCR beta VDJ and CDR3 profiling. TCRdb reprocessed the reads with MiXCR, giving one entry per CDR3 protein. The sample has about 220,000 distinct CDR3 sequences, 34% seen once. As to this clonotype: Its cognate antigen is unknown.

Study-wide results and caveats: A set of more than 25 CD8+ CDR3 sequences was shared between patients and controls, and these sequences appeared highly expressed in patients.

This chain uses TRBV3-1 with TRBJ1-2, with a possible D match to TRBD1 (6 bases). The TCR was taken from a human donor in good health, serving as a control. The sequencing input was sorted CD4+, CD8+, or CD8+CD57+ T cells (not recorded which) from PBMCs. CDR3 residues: CASSRYLGGGSNYGYTF. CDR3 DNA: TGTGCCAGCAGCCGTTATCTCGGGGGGGGCTCTAACTATGGCTACACCTTC.